This entry lists 21 T cell receptor beta chains sequenced from one sample in a study of cytomegalovirus exposure and HLA in healthy donors. PCR employed 60 Vbeta and 13 Jbeta primers. The data were produced by immunoSEQ multiplex PCR, yet TCRdb's version contains in-frame clones alone and is incomplete. The sample has approximately 150,000 clones, 75% to 85% seen once; the top ten hold around 7%. The sample consisted of PBMCs. Source of these receptors: a male donor in good health and CMV-seropositive.

The V gene is TRBV7-9, the J gene TRBJ1-1, with D possibly being TRBD1 (5 bases). The germline V and J ends were trimmed by 5 bases and 11 bases, with 12 bases remaining between them. CDR1 is SEHNR and CDR2 is FQNEAQ in the germline V gene (reference sequence). This CDR3 comprises 11 residues. The CDR3 loop is CASSMDKMAFF. The CDR3 coding sequence is TGTGCCAGCAGCATGGACAAGATGGCTTTCTTT.

The chain uses TRBV30 and TRBJ1-2, with 8 bases identical to TRBD1. Germline CDR1 is GTSNPN and CDR2 is SVGIG (reference sequence). After removal of 3 bases from V and 4 bases from J, the junction contained 7 bases not matched to a gene. This CDR3 is 14 amino acids long. CDR3 residues: CAWRERGTGYGYTF. The CDR3 region has the DNA TGTGCCTGGAGGGAAAGGGGGACAGGCTATGGCTACACCTTC.

The chain couples TRBV4-1 to TRBJ1-4; D not certain. The V end lost 0 bases, the J end lost 8 bases, and 10 bases lay between the germline ends. In germline, CDR1 is MGHRA, CDR2 YSYEKL. CDR3 length: 14 amino acids. CDR3 DNA: TGCGCCAGCAGCCAAGATCGAACGCGGGAAAAACTGTTTTTT. This sequence encodes CASSQDRTREKLFF.

The chain couples TRBV18 to TRBJ1-1, with 8 bases matching TRBD1. The length of the CDR3 is 16 residues. V gave up 5 bases and J gave up 4 bases; unmatched junction bases: 12. Germline V CDR1 and CDR2: KGHSH, LQKENI. The CDR3 DNA sequence: TGTGCCAGCTCATTAGGGGGCAGGGGGCGCGTCACTGAAGCTTTCTTT. This translates into CASSLGGRGRVTEAFF.

This sequence joins TRBV6-1 and TRBJ1-2, with 7 bases aligning to TRBD1. Germline trimming cut 8 bases from V and 3 bases from J; bases unmatched to any gene: 6. The CDR3 has 13 residues. Germline-derived CDR1 and CDR2 are MNHNS and SASEGT. The CDR3 nucleotides read TGTGCCAGCGGAACAGGGGTTGACTATGGCTACACCTTC. Amino acids: CASGTGVDYGYTF.

This chain uses TRBV18 with TRBJ1-1; D is unclear. V lost 3 bases and J 2 bases, leaving 10 bases between the germline ends. The CDR3 is 14 residues long. The V gene's germline CDR1 is KGHSH and CDR2 LQKENI. The chain's CDR3 is CASSPNEGNTEAFF. DNA for the CDR3: TGTGCCAGCTCACCCAACGAGGGTAACACTGAAGCTTTCTTT. Combining the CDR3 with reference TRBV18 and TRBJ1-1 gives the whole variable domain NAGVMQNPRHLVRRRGQEARLRCSPMKGHSHVYWYRQLPEEGLKFMVYLQKENIIDESGMPKERFSAEFPKEGPSILRIQQVVRGDSAAYFCASSPNEGNTEAFFGQGTRLTVV.

The rearrangement links TRBV27 to TRBJ2-7, with a tentative D call TRBD2 (5 bases). V gave up 1 base and J gave up 3 bases, with 13 bases separating them. In germline, CDR1 is MNHEY, CDR2 SMNVEV (reference sequence). This CDR3 contains 15 residues. CDR3 DNA sequence: TGTGCCAGCAGTTTATTCGGGGATTCGGTCTACGAGCAGTACTTC. Residues: CASSLFGDSVYEQYF.

Only a few counts were recorded for this clone. J is TRBJ1-2 and V is TRBV18; no clear D. This CDR3 is built from 16 residues. Germline loops: CDR1 KGHSH, CDR2 LQKENI. V was pared by 9 bases and J by 1 base, with 21 bases between. The CDR3 loop is CARWRAWGNFNYGYTF. The CDR3 DNA reads TGTGCCAGGTGGAGGGCTTGGGGAAATTTTAACTATGGCTACACCTTC. Using reference TRBV18 and TRBJ1-2 for the parts outside the CDR3, the full variable domain is NAGVMQNPRHLVRRRGQEARLRCSPMKGHSHVYWYRQLPEEGLKFMVYLQKENIIDESGMPKERFSAEFPKEGPSILRIQQVVRGDSAAYFCARWRAWGNFNYGYTFGSGTRLTVV.

The genes are TRBV2 and TRBJ2-5; D is possibly TRBD2 (5 bases). The V gene lost 2 bases and the J gene lost 1 base, with 11 bases spanning the gap. The CDR3 runs to 15 residues. The germline gives CDR1 SNHLY, CDR2 FYNNEI. The CDR3 here is CASSERVSVQETQYF. The CDR3 DNA reads as TGTGCCAGCAGTGAAAGGGTTAGCGTCCAAGAGACCCAGTACTTC.

The chain employs TRBV6-1 and TRBJ2-7, with a weak D call TRBD1 (6 bases). This CDR3 is 13 amino acids long. The ends were cut back, 6 bases at V and 2 bases at J, with 11 bases in the middle. Germline CDR1 is MNHNS and CDR2 is SASEGT. CDR3 sequence reads: CASRLDRAYEQYF. The CDR3 DNA reads TGTGCCAGCAGACTGGACAGAGCCTACGAGCAGTACTTC.

V usage is TRBV6-1 and J usage is TRBJ1-5; 9 positions agree with TRBD1. With V trimmed by 8 bases and J by 4 bases, 6 bases remained unmatched. From germline, CDR1 is MNHNS and CDR2 SASEGT. The CDR3 runs to 14 residues. The CDR3 protein is CASAQQGANQPQHF. As DNA, the CDR3 is TGTGCCAGCGCACAACAGGGGGCGAATCAGCCCCAGCATTTT.

The V and J genes are TRBV19 and TRBJ1-2, with D possibly matching TRBD1 (6 bases). Germline CDR1 and CDR2: LNHDA and SQIVND (reference sequence). The germline V and J ends were trimmed by 5 bases and 5 bases, with 12 bases remaining between them. CDR3 length equals 13 residues. CDR3 DNA: TGTGCCAGTAGTCCGCGGACAGAGTATGGCTACACCTTC. Its translation: CASSPRTEYGYTF. The full variable domain, in which reference TRBV19 and TRBJ1-2 provide the parts outside the CDR3, is DGGITQSPKYLFRKEGQNVTLSCEQNLNHDAMYWYRQDPGQGLRLIYYSQIVNDFQKGDIAEGYSVSREKKESFPLTVTSAQKNPTAFYLCASSPRTEYGYTFGSGTRLTVV.

This sequence joins TRBV19 and TRBJ1-1; D unresolved. Trimming stripped 10 bases from V and 1 base from J, with 13 bases between. The CDR3 loop spans 13 amino acids. CDR1 is LNHDA and CDR2 is SQIVND in the germline V gene (reference sequence). The CDR3 nucleotides read TGTGCCACTAGAGGAAACAGGAACACTGAAGCTTTCTTT. This codes for CATRGNRNTEAFF.

The chain recombines TRBV29-1 with TRBJ2-7, with D unclear. Germline-derived CDR1 and CDR2 are SQVTM and ANQGSEA. The CDR3 covers 11 residues. Trimming took 3 bases from V and 4 from J, leaving 7 bases between them. The CDR3 loop reads CSVDVAYEQYF. The CDR3 nucleotides are TGCAGCGTTGATGTAGCTTACGAGCAGTACTTC.

V gene TRBV19 combines with J gene TRBJ1-4; D gene unclear. Trimming took 7 bases from V and 0 from J, leaving 12 bases between them. Germline CDR1 is LNHDA and CDR2 is SQIVND (reference sequence). The CDR3 is 15 residues long. CDR3 in amino acids: CASKEGVATNEKLFF. The CDR3 coding sequence is TGTGCCAGTAAGGAGGGAGTTGCAACTAATGAAAAACTGTTTTTT.

The chain uses TRBV11-2 and TRBJ2-2; the match to TRBD2 covers 8 bases. The V gene's germline CDR1 is SGHAT and CDR2 FQNNGV. The CDR3 totals 15 residues. V lost 5 bases and J lost 6; bases outside the gene matches: 8. CDR3 coding DNA: TGTGCCAGCAGCACTGTCCGGACTAGCCCCGGGGAGCTGTTTTTT. This encodes CASSTVRTSPGELFF.

The V gene is TRBV27, the J gene TRBJ1-2, with D tentatively TRBD1 (6 bases). With 5 bases removed from V and 8 bases from J, the gap between germline ends came to 15 bases. The CDR3 loop spans 13 amino acids. Germline V gives CDR1 MNHEY, CDR2 SMNVEV (reference sequence). CDR3 loop: CASSLGGHRGYTF. The CDR3 nucleotides read TGTGCCAGCAGTCTAGGGGGACATCGAGGCTACACCTTC.

The chain links TRBV5-4 to TRBJ2-7; the D gene is possibly TRBD1 (6 bases). The CDR3 runs 13 residues. Trimming took off 1 base at V and 5 bases at J, with 10 bases between the two ends. Germline CDR1 SGHNT, CDR2 YYREEE (reference sequence). The CDR3 nucleotides read TGTGCCAGCAGCTTGCCAGGGGCCCACGAGCAGTACTTC. Residues: CASSLPGAHEQYF.

Comments on this clone: At the DNA level, this CDR3 is encoded by other sequences in the same sample as well. The genes are TRBV18 and TRBJ2-3; 12 bases agree with TRBD2. This CDR3 has 15 amino acids. CDR1 and CDR2 (germline): KGHSH, LQKENI. Trimming at V came to 2 bases and at J to 3 bases, leaving 0 bases not matched to a gene. In DNA, the CDR3 is TGTGCCAGCTCACCAACTAGCGGGGGGACAGATACGCAGTATTTT. Its translation is CASSPTSGGTDTQYF.

Concerning this clone itself: The junction differs from germline at one of its ends, possibly a read error. The rearrangement links TRBV7-9 to TRBJ2-5; the match to TRBD1 covers 8 bases. This CDR3 comprises 13 residues. The germline V gene encodes CDR1 SEHNR and CDR2 FQNEAQ (reference sequence). The CDR3 sequence: CSSSSGGRETQYF. DNA for the CDR3: TGTTCCAGCAGCTCAGGGGGCCGAGAGACCCAGTACTTC.

V usage is TRBV7-9 and J usage is TRBJ2-5, with 8 bases identical to TRBD1. This CDR3 comprises 12 residues. With V trimmed by 6 bases and J by 5 bases, 2 bases remained unmatched. Germline CDR1 reads SEHNR; CDR2 reads FQNEAQ (reference sequence). CDR3 sequence (DNA): TGTGCCAGCAGAAGACAGGGGGAGACCCAGTACTTC. Amino acid sequence: CASRRQGETQYF. Full variable domain (missing parts from reference TRBV7-9 and TRBJ2-5): DTGVSQNPRHKITKRGQNVTFRCDPISEHNRLYWYRQTLGQGPEFLTYFQNEAQLEKSRLLSDRFSAERPKGSFSTLEIQRTEQGDSAMYLCASRRQGETQYFGPGTRLLVL.